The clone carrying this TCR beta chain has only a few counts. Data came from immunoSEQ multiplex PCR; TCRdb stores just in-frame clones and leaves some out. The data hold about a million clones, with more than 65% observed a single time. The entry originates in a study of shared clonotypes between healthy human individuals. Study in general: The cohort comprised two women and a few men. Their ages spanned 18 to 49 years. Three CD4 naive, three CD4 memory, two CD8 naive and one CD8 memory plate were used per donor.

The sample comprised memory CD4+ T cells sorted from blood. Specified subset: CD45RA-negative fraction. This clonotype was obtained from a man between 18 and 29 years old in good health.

The CDR3 is CASSSYQGSYNSPLHF. In DNA form, the CDR3 reads TGTGCCAGCAGCTCCTACCAGGGGTCCTATAATTCACCCCTCCACTTT. V gene TRBV7-2 combines with J gene TRBJ1-6; TRBD1 might be the D (6 bases). CDR3 size: 16 residues. Trimming removed 4 bases at V and 1 base at J, with 11 bases between. The germline CDR1 and CDR2 sequences are SGHTA and FQGNSA. Combining the CDR3 with reference TRBV7-2 and TRBJ1-6 gives the whole variable domain GAGVSQSPSNKVTEKGKDVELRCDPISGHTALYWYRQSLGQGLEFLIYFQGNSAPDKSGLPSDRFSAERTGGSVSTLTIQRTQQEDSAVYLCASSSYQGSYNSPLHFGNGTRLTVT.